This T cell receptor beta chain appears in the sequencing data of a study of early T cells in non-severe SARS-CoV-2 infection. On the study more broadly: Sequencing used unsorted whole-blood bulk RNA, so chains lack pairing.

This clonotype turned up a few times. The germline gives CDR1 LGHDT, CDR2 YNNKEL (reference sequence). V lost 6 bases to trimming and J lost 9 bases; unmatched junction nucleotides: 11. The CDR3 contains 13 residues. TCRdb used MiXCR to reprocess the 5' RACE reads, holding one entry per CDR3 protein. The sample shows more than 80,000 distinct CDR3 sequences, 14% of them seen only once. The sample was whole blood. V is TRBV3-1 and J is TRBJ2-7; 7 nucleotides align to TRBD1. The sequence came from an adult who was a healthcare worker with PCR-confirmed SARS-CoV-2 infection or an uninfected control (not recorded which). CDR3 loop: CASSLRQGPGQYF. In DNA form, the CDR3 reads TGTGCCAGCAGTCTTCGACAGGGCCCAGGGCAGTACTTC.